The 17 T cell receptor beta chains listed next were all sequenced from one sample in a study of cytomegalovirus exposure and HLA in healthy donors. The PCR ran on 60 Vbeta and 13 Jbeta primers. Sequencing used immunoSEQ multiplex PCR; TCRdb keeps in-frame clones, though not all of them. The data show about 140,000 clones, and the top ten clones hold approximately 1%. The sample was PBMCs. The receptor source for this set is a male donor in good health and CMV-seronegative.

The rearrangement uses TRBV29-1 and TRBJ2-7; D gene uncertain. The V gene's germline CDR1 is SQVTM and CDR2 ANQGSEA. The V gene lost 2 bases and the J gene lost 6 bases, with 11 bases spanning the gap. This CDR3 spans 12 amino acids. The CDR3 reads CSVERSPSEQYF. CDR3 nucleotides: TGCAGCGTTGAACGGAGTCCAAGCGAGCAGTACTTC.

The chain joins TRBV7-6 to TRBJ1-1; no definite D call. V was clipped by 0 bases and J by 1 base, with 15 bases between them. In germline, CDR1 is SGHVS, CDR2 FNYEAQ. The CDR3 covers 17 residues. This CDR3 is CASSLAGRRVGNTEAFF. CDR3 sequence (DNA): TGTGCCAGCAGCTTAGCTGGGAGGAGGGTAGGGAACACTGAAGCTTTCTTT.

This chain joins TRBV14 and TRBJ2-7; TRBD2 matches 8 bases. Trimming took 4 bases from V and 6 from J; bases not matched to a gene: 8. CDR1 is SGHDN, CDR2 FVKESK, per germline. The CDR3 extends over 14 amino acids. As DNA, the CDR3 is TGTGCCAGCAGCCCGAGGCGGGGGGCTCCCGAGCAGTACTTC. This sequence encodes CASSPRRGAPEQYF. Complete variable domain (other parts from reference TRBV14 and TRBJ2-7): EAGVTQFPSHSVIEKGQTVTLRCDPISGHDNLYWYRRVMGKEIKFLLHFVKESKQDESGMPNNRFLAERTGGTYSTLKVQPAELEDSGVYFCASSPRRGAPEQYFGPGTRLTVT.

The chain uses TRBV30 and TRBJ1-6; TRBD1 matches at 8 bases. V dropped 3 bases and J dropped 7; count of bases not matched to a gene: 8. Germline loops: CDR1 GTSNPN, CDR2 SVGIG (reference sequence). There are 15 residues in the CDR3. CDR3 residues: CAWSPTGVGNSPLHF. CDR3 DNA: TGTGCCTGGAGCCCGACAGGGGTAGGGAATTCACCCCTCCACTTT.

The rearrangement uses TRBV4-2 and TRBJ1-1; D remains unclear. Per germline, CDR1 LGHNA and CDR2 YNFKEQ. This CDR3 is built from 16 residues. V lost 0 bases and J lost 0, with 11 bases in between. The CDR3: CASSQEGTALNTEAFF. CDR3 nucleotides: TGTGCCAGCAGCCAAGAAGGTACAGCCTTGAACACTGAAGCTTTCTTT.

This chain connects TRBV27 to TRBJ2-7; tentatively, D is TRBD1 (5 bases). V lost 5 bases and J lost 3, with 11 bases in between. Germline V gene lookup returns CDR1 MNHEY and CDR2 SMNVEV (reference sequence). This CDR3 has 13 amino acids. The CDR3 loop is CASSIDSVYEQYF. For the CDR3, the DNA is TGTGCCAGCAGTATTGACAGTGTCTACGAGCAGTACTTC.

The V and J genes are TRBV7-2 and TRBJ1-2, with 7 bases identical to TRBD1. CDR1 SGHTA and CDR2 FQGNSA come from the germline V gene. This CDR3 comprises 15 residues. The ends lost 0 bases at V and 2 bases at J; junction bases unmatched: 3. CDR3 nucleotide sequence: TGTGCCAGCAGCTTAGCCTGGACAGGCAACTATGGCTACACCTTC. It codes for CASSLAWTGNYGYTF.

The chain links TRBV4-2 to TRBJ1-1, with D perhaps matching TRBD1 (5 bases). V shed 2 bases and J shed 0 bases, with 13 bases lying between them. There are 16 residues in the CDR3. Germline loops: CDR1 LGHNA, CDR2 YNFKEQ. DNA for the CDR3: TGTGCCAGCAGCCAACCCCCCAGGGACTTGAACACTGAAGCTTTCTTT. Translating it yields CASSQPPRDLNTEAFF.

This chain uses TRBV19 with TRBJ2-3; possibly TRBD2 for D (6 bases). V was trimmed by 3 bases and J by 4 bases, leaving 17 bases between them. The CDR3 is 16 residues long. The germline V gene encodes CDR1 LNHDA and CDR2 SQIVND (reference sequence). Here the CDR3 reads CASSIPRGKGADTQYF. The CDR3 region has the DNA TGTGCCAGTAGTATCCCCCGCGGGAAAGGGGCAGATACGCAGTATTTT.

The chain combines TRBV7-9 with TRBJ2-1; D unresolved. This CDR3 region has 12 residues. V shed 1 base and J shed 12 bases, with 10 bases lying between them. From germline, CDR1 is SEHNR and CDR2 FQNEAQ (reference sequence). For the CDR3, the DNA is TGTGCCAGCAGCTTAGAAGAGAGCCGGCAGTTCTTC. Translated: CASSLEESRQFF.

The chain employs TRBV19 and TRBJ1-1; the D is unclear. Germline loops: CDR1 LNHDA, CDR2 SQIVND (reference sequence). Trimming removed 1 base at V and 3 bases at J, with 6 bases between. The CDR3 is made up of 13 amino acids. CDR3 amino acids: CASSIGRHTEAFF. CDR3 coding DNA: TGTGCCAGTAGTATAGGGCGGCACACTGAAGCTTTCTTT.

The chain has TRBV30 and TRBJ1-3, with D unclear. The CDR3 runs to 11 residues. Trimming left V 7 bases short and J 8 bases short, with 12 bases between. CDR1 is GTSNPN and CDR2 is SVGIG in the germline V gene (reference sequence). CDR3: CAFSEEYTIYF. CDR3 coding DNA: TGTGCCTTCTCCGAGGAGTACACCATATATTTT.

V is TRBV18 and J is TRBJ2-1; a possible D gene is TRBD1 (6 bases). The ends were cut back, 3 bases at V and 7 bases at J, with 22 bases in the middle. The CDR3 covers 17 residues. Germline CDR1 KGHSH, CDR2 LQKENI. CDR3 region: CASSPLQGAVGGNEQFF. The CDR3 DNA reads as TGTGCCAGCTCACCTTTACAGGGTGCAGTGGGTGGGAATGAGCAGTTCTTC.

The V call is TRBV5-1, the J call TRBJ2-5; tentative D call: TRBD1 (6 bases). The germline gives CDR1 SGHRS, CDR2 YFSETQ. The ends were cut back, 5 bases at V and 14 bases at J, with 16 bases in the middle. The length of the CDR3 is 11 residues. In DNA, the CDR3 is TGCGCCAGCAGACAGGGAATCCTCTTATACTTC. Translating gives CASRQGILLYF.

J is TRBJ1-2 and V is TRBV7-3; D remains unclear. The germline CDR1 and CDR2 sequences are SGHTA and FQGTGA. Trimming took 3 bases from V and 0 from J, leaving 5 bases between them. The CDR3 consists of 13 residues. The CDR3 region is CASSFSANYGYTF. The CDR3 DNA sequence: TGTGCCAGCAGCTTCTCAGCTAACTATGGCTACACCTTC.

The genes are TRBV19 and TRBJ1-1; D not certain. Germline V gene sequence: CDR1 LNHDA, CDR2 SQIVND (reference sequence). Trimming pared 7 bases from V and 1 base from J, leaving 4 bases between. The CDR3 extends over 11 amino acids. Here the CDR3 reads CASKRNTEAFF. In DNA, the CDR3 is TGTGCCAGTAAGAGGAACACTGAAGCTTTCTTT.

The rearrangement links TRBV10-2 to TRBJ2-7; 7 bases match TRBD2. V lost 5 bases, J lost 0 bases, and 10 bases stayed unmatched. This CDR3 has 16 residues. CDR1 WSHSY and CDR2 SAAADI come from the germline V gene. CDR3 residues: CASSIPERESSYEQYF. For the CDR3, the DNA is TGCGCCAGCAGTATACCCGAGCGGGAAAGCTCCTACGAGCAGTACTTC.